Each of the 30 T cell receptor beta chains below was sequenced from the same sample in a study of Ad26.COV2.S vaccination and SARS-CoV-2 variants. Treatment reported: roughly 19 received Ad26.COV2.S at low or high dose, single or two shots; 5 received placebo; per-sample allocation not given. On day 63 after the first injection, vaccine and placebo recipients gave samples. Assay used: immunoSEQ multiplex PCR; TCRdb lists only in-frame clones, some missing. Among hundreds of thousands of clones listed, roughly 90% were seen once. The material was peripheral blood, obtained in a trial of Ad26.COV2.S vaccine versus placebo. All receptors derive from a person between 18 and 65 years old who received the Ad26.COV2.S COVID-19 vaccine or a placebo.

This sequence joins TRBV30 and TRBJ2-1, with 9 bases that match TRBD2. Germline CDR1 and CDR2: GTSNPN and SVGIG (reference sequence). The V gene end was trimmed by 3 bases and the J gene end by 0 bases; junction bases not matched to a gene: 9. This CDR3 is built from 17 residues. CDR3 nucleotides: TGTGCCTGGAGGCTAGCGGGAATCTTTAGCTCCTACAATGAGCAGTTCTTC. Translated, it gives CAWRLAGIFSSYNEQFF.

The chain combines TRBV11-2 with TRBJ1-2, with 8 positions matching TRBD1. CDR3 length: 16 amino acids. The V and J ends lost 4 bases and 0 bases, in that order; junction bases with no gene match: 7. Germline V gene data show CDR1 as SGHAT and CDR2 as FQNNGV. The CDR3 DNA sequence: TGTGCCAGCAGCTCCTGGACAGGGAGGCCTAACTATGGCTACACCTTC. Translation: CASSSWTGRPNYGYTF.

With regard to this clone: Other DNA sequences in this specimen translate into the identical CDR3. This chain joins TRBV6-2 or TRBV6-3 and TRBJ2-2; tentative D call: TRBD1 (6 bases). The V gene's germline CDR1 is MNHEY and CDR2 SVGEGT. CDR3 length: 14 residues. With 0 bases removed from V and 5 bases from J, the gap between germline ends came to 7 bases. The CDR3 protein is CASSYSGGTGELFF. The CDR3 DNA sequence: TGTGCCAGCAGTTACTCAGGGGGAACCGGGGAGCTGTTTTTT.

The gene calls are TRBV6-5 and TRBJ1-4, with 7 bases that match TRBD1. After removal of 6 bases from V and 6 bases from J, the junction contained 10 bases not matched to a gene. The V gene's germline CDR1 is MNHEY and CDR2 SVGAGI. The CDR3 runs to 15 residues. The CDR3 DNA follows: TGTGCCAGCAGACCATTCGGGACAGTACATGAAAAACTGTTTTTT. Translating it yields CASRPFGTVHEKLFF.

The table lists this clone with a few counts. V and J are TRBV10-3 and TRBJ2-7, with D perhaps matching TRBD2 (6 bases). CDR1 and CDR2 (germline): ENHRY, SYGVKD. The CDR3 is 15 amino acids. The V and J ends lost 0 bases and 6 bases respectively, with 15 bases between them. This CDR3 is CAISESLREGGEQYF. The DNA of the CDR3 is TGTGCCATCAGTGAGTCGCTGCGGGAAGGCGGCGAGCAGTACTTC.

The V and J genes are TRBV27 and TRBJ2-7; 9 positions agree with TRBD1. Germline values: CDR1 MNHEY, CDR2 SMNVEV (reference sequence). The CDR3 length is 14 residues. V was pared by 4 bases and J by 7 bases, with 8 bases of the junction left unmatched. The CDR3 loop is CASSSRDRAWEQYF. DNA of the CDR3: TGTGCCAGCAGTTCCCGGGACAGGGCTTGGGAGCAGTACTTC.

The chain recombines TRBV6-2 or TRBV6-3 with TRBJ1-1; D might be TRBD1 (6 bases). The CDR3 is 19 residues long. V was shortened by 2 bases and J by 1 base, with 23 bases between the two germline ends. CDR1 is MNHEY, CDR2 SVGEGT, per germline. The CDR3 sequence: CASSYAQGRTLGGNTEAFF. CDR3 sequence (DNA): TGTGCCAGCAGTTACGCGCAGGGGCGGACCCTCGGAGGGAACACTGAAGCTTTCTTT.

The chain recombines TRBV19 with TRBJ2-2; perhaps TRBD1 as D (7 bases). The CDR3 is made up of 16 amino acids. Germline V lookup: CDR1 LNHDA, CDR2 SQIVND (reference sequence). V dropped 6 bases and J dropped 5 bases, with 19 bases sitting between them. This CDR3 reads CASSNSQGGRTGELFF. DNA of the CDR3: TGTGCCAGTAGCAATAGTCAGGGGGGCCGGACCGGGGAGCTGTTTTTT.

This chain uses TRBV19 with TRBJ1-1, with 7 nucleotides matching TRBD1. The CDR3 contains 14 residues. V was pared by 6 bases and J by 4 bases, with 8 bases of the junction left unmatched. CDR1 and CDR2 from the germline V gene are LNHDA and SQIVND (reference sequence). CDR3 residues: CASSGTAGGTEAFF. In nucleotides, the CDR3 is TGTGCCAGTAGCGGGACAGCCGGTGGCACTGAAGCTTTCTTT.

The CDR3 region has the DNA TGTGCCAGCAGCTTAATCCGGGTAAGGGATGAGCAGTTCTTC. Protein product: CASSLIRVRDEQFF. The chain is built from TRBV7-9 and TRBJ2-1; D not resolved. Germline V gene data show CDR1 as SEHNR and CDR2 as FQNEAQ (reference sequence). The CDR3 has 14 amino acids. Trimming removed 2 bases at V and 8 bases at J, with 13 bases between.

The chain uses TRBV5-1 and TRBJ1-2; D is uncertain. CDR3 length equals 14 residues. Germline-derived CDR1 and CDR2 are SGHRS and YFSETQ. V lost 0 bases and J 1 base, leaving 7 bases between the germline ends. CDR3 sequence: CASSLDTDNYGYTF. The CDR3 DNA reads as TGCGCCAGCAGCTTGGATACAGATAACTATGGCTACACCTTC.

The chain uses TRBV27 and TRBJ1-5, with a weak D call TRBD1 (6 bases). This CDR3 has 15 residues. Germline CDR1 MNHEY, CDR2 SMNVEV (reference sequence). V was shortened by 5 bases and J by 2 bases, with 13 bases between the two germline ends. The CDR3 here is CASSVQGERNQPQHF. CDR3 nucleotides: TGTGCCAGCAGTGTACAGGGTGAACGCAATCAGCCCCAGCATTTT.

The rearrangement uses TRBV27 and TRBJ2-7, with TRBD2 identical over 7 bases. Germline V gene sequence: CDR1 MNHEY, CDR2 SMNVEV (reference sequence). The J segment lost 0 bases and the V segment lost 1 base, leaving 6 bases of the junction unmatched. The CDR3 contains 16 residues. CDR3 nucleotide sequence: TGTGCCAGCAGTTTATTGGGCGGGGGAAGCTCCTACGAGCAGTACTTC. This sequence encodes CASSLLGGGSSYEQYF.

J is TRBJ1-5 and V is TRBV6-5, with 9 bases lining up with TRBD1. Germline V gene lookup returns CDR1 MNHEY and CDR2 SVGAGI. This CDR3 spans 16 amino acids. Trimming took 2 bases from V and 3 from J; bases not matched to a gene: 5. Written as DNA, the CDR3 is TGTGCCAGCAGTTACCTTGGGACAGGGAACAATCAGCCCCAGCATTTT. Its protein is CASSYLGTGNNQPQHF.

J is TRBJ1-4 and V is TRBV30; D remains unclear. The CDR3 contains 13 residues. Germline V lookup: CDR1 GTSNPN, CDR2 SVGIG (reference sequence). V was shortened by 6 bases and J by 1 base, with 9 bases between the two germline ends. CDR3 sequence reads: CACTDGTNEKLFF. Written as DNA, the CDR3 is TGTGCCTGCACGGACGGAACTAATGAAAAACTGTTTTTT.

The chain has TRBV6-6 and TRBJ1-5; no clear D gene. Germline assignment: CDR1 MNHNY and CDR2 SVGAGI (reference sequence). This CDR3 contains 16 residues. V was clipped by 4 bases and J by 4 bases, with 17 bases between them. CDR3 loop: CASSSPAEQWNQPQHF. Here the CDR3 DNA reads TGTGCCAGCAGTTCTCCGGCAGAGCAGTGGAATCAGCCCCAGCATTTT.

This clone appeared a few times. V and J are TRBV6-2 or TRBV6-3 and TRBJ1-1; D may be TRBD1 (6 bases). This CDR3 is built from 11 residues. Germline V gene lookup returns CDR1 MNHEY and CDR2 SVGEGT. With 4 bases removed from V and 10 bases from J, the gap between germline ends came to 10 bases. The CDR3 DNA reads as TGTGCCAGCAGTTTCGGGGGGCGAGCTTTCTTT. This gives the protein CASSFGGRAFF.

The CDR3 loop reads CASSLGGPVTYEQYF. CDR3 nucleotide sequence: TGTGCCAGCAGCTTAGGCGGTCCCGTTACCTACGAGCAGTACTTC. This chain connects TRBV7-2 to TRBJ2-7; no clear D gene. This CDR3 is 15 amino acids long. V shed 1 base and J shed 2 bases, with 12 bases lying between them. Germline V gene sequence: CDR1 SGHTA, CDR2 FQGNSA.

CDR3 region: CASSLAPGGGETQYF. CDR3 bases: TGTGCCAGCAGCTTAGCCCCAGGGGGCGGGGAGACCCAGTACTTC. This chain joins TRBV7-2 and TRBJ2-5; 8 bases align to TRBD1. Germline loops: CDR1 SGHTA, CDR2 FQGNSA. The length of the CDR3 is 15 residues. The V segment lost 0 bases and the J segment 5 bases; nucleotides outside the gene matches: 5.

The chain links TRBV4-3 to TRBJ2-3; 10 bases line up with TRBD1. The CDR3 runs to 17 residues. Germline CDR1 and CDR2: LGHNA and YSLEER. V shed 3 bases and J 3 bases; nucleotides not matched to a gene: 9. The CDR3, as DNA: TGCGCCAGCAGCCAGTCGCCCCCGGGACAGGGGACAGATACGCAGTATTTT. Its translation is CASSQSPPGQGTDTQYF.

The chain is built from TRBV10-1 and TRBJ2-2, with unresolved D. CDR1 is WNHNN and CDR2 is SYGVQD in the germline V gene (reference sequence). Trimming took off 0 bases at V and 1 base at J, with 12 bases between the two ends. This CDR3 has 17 residues. CDR3 coding DNA: TGCGCCAGCAGTGAGTCGTTGATAGCCCTGAACACCGGGGAGCTGTTTTTT. This sequence encodes CASSESLIALNTGELFF.

This clone appeared a single time. A much bigger clone sits one base away, suggesting this may be a read error. The rearrangement uses TRBV7-9 and TRBJ2-5; D call uncertain. Germline assignment: CDR1 SEHNR and CDR2 FQNEAQ (reference sequence). Trimming cost V 5 bases and J 1 base, with 5 bases left between them. The CDR3 is made up of 12 amino acids. The CDR3 sequence is CASSPGQETQYF. In DNA, the CDR3 is TGTGCCAGCAGCCCGGGCCAAGAGACCCAGTACTTC.

The gene calls are TRBV20-1 and TRBJ1-4, with 7 bases identical to TRBD1. The V segment lost 3 bases and the J segment 7 bases; nucleotides outside the gene matches: 8. CDR3 length equals 14 residues. Germline CDR1 and CDR2: DFQATT and SNEGSKA (reference sequence). In nucleotides, the CDR3 is TGCAGTGCTAGTTATACAGGGGCGGGTGAAAAACTGTTTTTT. Translation gives CSASYTGAGEKLFF.

Ten or more counts support this clone. This chain uses TRBV4-2 with TRBJ2-3; D ambiguous. Looked up from germline, CDR1 is LGHNA and CDR2 is YNFKEQ. The V end lost 6 bases, the J end lost 7 bases, and 14 bases lay between the germline ends. This CDR3 is 13 amino acids long. The CDR3: CASRAALDHTQYF. The CDR3 DNA reads TGTGCCAGCAGGGCGGCTTTAGACCATACGCAGTATTTT.

This clone was seen at least ten times. The sample contains more than one DNA sequence encoding this CDR3. As DNA, the CDR3 is TGTGCCAGCAGTTTCAGGGTGAGGGAGACCCAGTACTTC. Protein sequence: CASSFRVRETQYF. The J gene is TRBJ2-5, the V gene TRBV27, with D possibly matching TRBD1 (5 bases). This CDR3 region has 13 residues. V lost 3 bases and J lost 5, with 10 bases in between. Germline-derived CDR1 and CDR2 are MNHEY and SMNVEV (reference sequence).

This clone was counted a single time. The same CDR3 also results from other DNA sequences found in this sample. The chain uses TRBV5-1 and TRBJ2-7; TRBD1 aligns across 8 bases. Germline V gene sequence: CDR1 SGHRS, CDR2 YFSETQ. This CDR3 has 16 residues. V shed 0 bases and J 0 bases; nucleotides not matched to a gene: 5. CDR3 sequence (DNA): TGCGCCAGCAGCTTGGCCGGGACAGGACTCTCCTACGAGCAGTACTTC. Protein product: CASSLAGTGLSYEQYF.

The chain is built from TRBV5-1 and TRBJ1-1; D unclear. CDR1 is SGHRS, CDR2 YFSETQ, per germline. Trimming pared 2 bases from V and 0 bases from J, leaving 8 bases between. CDR3 length: 14 residues. CDR3 amino acids: CASSFAVMNTEAFF. CDR3 DNA sequence: TGCGCCAGCAGCTTCGCGGTGATGAACACTGAAGCTTTCTTT.

The chain uses TRBV18 and TRBJ2-3; 9 nucleotides align to TRBD1. CDR1 is KGHSH, CDR2 LQKENI, per germline. The V segment lost 6 bases and the J segment 6 bases; nucleotides outside the gene matches: 13. The CDR3 is 16 residues long. CDR3 loop: CASSPIRDRASDTQYF. The CDR3 coding sequence is TGTGCCAGCTCGCCTATCCGGGACAGGGCCAGCGATACGCAGTATTTT. Supplemented by reference TRBV18 and TRBJ2-3, the full variable domain reads NAGVMQNPRHLVRRRGQEARLRCSPMKGHSHVYWYRQLPEEGLKFMVYLQKENIIDESGMPKERFSAEFPKEGPSILRIQQVVRGDSAAYFCASSPIRDRASDTQYFGPGTRLTVL.

This rearrangement joins TRBV7-9 to TRBJ2-2, with TRBD1 as a possible D gene (5 bases). Germline V gene sequence: CDR1 SEHNR, CDR2 FQNEAQ (reference sequence). The V end was cut by 1 base, the J end by 4 bases, with 13 bases between. CDR3 length: 16 amino acids. CDR3 protein: CASSLGQTMSTGELFF. In DNA form, the CDR3 reads TGTGCCAGCAGCTTAGGACAGACCATGAGCACCGGGGAGCTGTTTTTT. The variable domain in full, with the rest retrieved from reference TRBV7-9 and TRBJ2-2, is DTGVSQNPRHKITKRGQNVTFRCDPISEHNRLYWYRQTLGQGPEFLTYFQNEAQLEKSRLLSDRFSAERPKGSFSTLEIQRTEQGDSAMYLCASSLGQTMSTGELFFGEGSRLTVL.

J is TRBJ2-3 and V is TRBV12-5; D might be TRBD1 (6 bases). The CDR3 is 13 amino acids. V lost 6 bases and J lost 2, with 9 bases in between. Germline V gene lookup returns CDR1 LGHNT and CDR2 FRNRAP. The chain's CDR3 is CASGQGITDTQYF. The CDR3 DNA sequence: TGTGCTAGTGGGCAGGGGATCACAGATACGCAGTATTTT.